This TCR beta chain was captured by sequencing in a study of cytomegalovirus exposure and HLA in healthy donors. The germline gives CDR1 MNHEY, CDR2 SVGAGI. Trimming cost V 6 bases and J 8 bases, with 19 bases left between them. The CDR3 length is 14 residues. The PCR ran on 60 Vbeta and 13 Jbeta primers. Repertoires were generated with immunoSEQ multiplex PCR, while TCRdb's copy carries only in-frame clones and drops some. The table lists 150,000 or so clones. About this clone itself: Its specificity is unknown.

Regarding the study as a whole: HLA-A and HLA-B allele assignments for most subjects were reportedly predicted accurately using TCR beta sequences.

The rearrangement joins TRBV6-5 to TRBJ1-2; D might be TRBD1 (5 bases). This receptor was taken from a woman aged 55-70 years in good health and CMV-seronegative. Sequencing was done on a sample of PBMCs. The CDR3 loop is CASSFLAGGRGYTF. CDR3 sequence (DNA): TGTGCCAGCAGCTTCCTCGCCGGGGGGAGGGGCTACACCTTC.